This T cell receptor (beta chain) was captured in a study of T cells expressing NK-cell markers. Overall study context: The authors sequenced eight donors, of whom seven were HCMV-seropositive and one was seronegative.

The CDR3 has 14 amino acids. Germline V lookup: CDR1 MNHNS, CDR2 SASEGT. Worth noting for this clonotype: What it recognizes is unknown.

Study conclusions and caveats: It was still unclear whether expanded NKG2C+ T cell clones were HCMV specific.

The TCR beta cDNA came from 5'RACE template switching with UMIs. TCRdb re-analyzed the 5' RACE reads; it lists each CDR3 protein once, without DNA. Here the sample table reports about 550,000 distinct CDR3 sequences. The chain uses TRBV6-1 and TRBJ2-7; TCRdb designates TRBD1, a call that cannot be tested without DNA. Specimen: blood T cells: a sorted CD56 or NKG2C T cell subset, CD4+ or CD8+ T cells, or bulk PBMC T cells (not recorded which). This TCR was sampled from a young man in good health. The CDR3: CASTTTGASYEQYF.